The 26 T cell receptor beta chains below all came from one sample that was sequenced in a study of memory CD4+ T cells and cytomegalovirus serostatus. TCRdb's table, derived via immunoSEQ multiplex PCR, lists solely in-frame clones and lacks some. Among about 53,000 clones listed, about 78% were seen once. The sort gate was single viable CD3+CD4+CD8-CD45RO+ cells for memory CD4+ T cells. The sample taken for sequencing was memory CD4+ T cells from blood. The receptors derive from an adult in good health and CMV-seronegative.

The CDR3 DNA sequence: TGTGCCAGCAGTTCGACAGTCGACTATGGCTACACCTTC. It codes for CASSSTVDYGYTF. The rearrangement joins TRBV6-6 to TRBJ1-2; tentatively, D is TRBD1 (5 bases). Germline CDR1 is MNHNY and CDR2 is SVGAGI (reference sequence). V was clipped by 4 bases and J by 3 bases, with 9 bases between them. CDR3 length equals 13 residues.

This clone is a singleton in its sample. The gene calls are TRBV5-5 and TRBJ2-6; D gene uncertain. The germline CDR1 and CDR2 sequences are SGHKS and YYEKEE (reference sequence). The CDR3 length is 15 residues. V lost 4 bases to trimming and J lost 4 bases, with 12 bases between them. CDR3 amino acids: CASSTTPGGANVLTF. As DNA, the CDR3 is TGTGCCAGCAGCACTACCCCTGGAGGGGCCAACGTCCTGACTTTC. Variable domain in full (rest from reference TRBV5-5 and TRBJ2-6): DAGVTQSPTHLIKTRGQQVTLRCSPISGHKSVSWYQQVLGQGPQFIFQYYEKEERGRGNFPDRFSARQFPNYSSELNVNALLLGDSALYLCASSTTPGGANVLTFGAGSRLTVL.

The chain is built from TRBV18 and TRBJ2-7; D is unresolved. The V end was cut by 6 bases, the J end by 7 bases, with 10 bases between. Per germline, CDR1 KGHSH and CDR2 LQKENI. The CDR3 loop spans 11 amino acids. This CDR3 reads CASSPLQEQYF. CDR3 bases: TGTGCCAGCTCCCCCCTCCAAGAGCAGTACTTC.

V is TRBV6-6 and J is TRBJ1-3; D is perhaps TRBD1 (5 bases). From germline, CDR1 is MNHNY and CDR2 SVGAGI (reference sequence). Trimming removed 4 bases at V and 7 bases at J, with 14 bases between. The CDR3 totals 14 residues. The CDR3 spells CASSFNPRGNTIYF. CDR3 nucleotide sequence: TGTGCCAGCAGTTTCAACCCTCGGGGGAACACCATATATTTT.

The chain uses TRBV9 and TRBJ2-1; 12 nucleotides line up with TRBD1. This CDR3 is 15 amino acids long. The V and J ends lost 4 bases and 7 bases, in that order; junction bases with no gene match: 6. Germline CDR1 SGDLS, CDR2 YYNGEE. In DNA form, the CDR3 reads TGTGCCAGCAGCCCACGGGACAGGGGGCGAAATGAGCAGTTCTTC. Amino acid sequence: CASSPRDRGRNEQFF.

This chain uses TRBV10-3 with TRBJ2-1; unclear D gene. Germline V gives CDR1 ENHRY, CDR2 SYGVKD. CDR3 length: 11 residues. Trimming stripped 3 bases from V and 6 bases from J, with 3 bases between. The CDR3 loop reads CAISDFNEQFF. In nucleotides, the CDR3 is TGTGCCATCAGTGATTTCAATGAGCAGTTCTTC.

The rearrangement links TRBV6-1 to TRBJ2-2, with D unclear. The CDR3 has 13 amino acids. The ends were cut back, 8 bases at V and 4 bases at J, with 11 bases in the middle. The germline V gene has CDR1 MNHNS and CDR2 SASEGT. As DNA, the CDR3 is TGTGCCAGCGTTGGACGGTTCACCGGGGAGCTGTTTTTT. Translated: CASVGRFTGELFF.

The chain joins TRBV4-2 to TRBJ2-3; 8 bases align to TRBD2. CDR1 and CDR2 (germline): LGHNA, YNFKEQ. This CDR3 is 17 amino acids long. V shed 5 bases, J shed 3 bases, and the junction held 13 bases outside the gene matches. The CDR3 region is CASSSEGGGGPTDTQYF. CDR3 bases: TGTGCCAGCAGCTCAGAGGGGGGCGGGGGGCCAACAGATACGCAGTATTTT.

The V gene is TRBV6-5, the J gene TRBJ1-2, with D perhaps TRBD1 (5 bases). Trimming took off 5 bases at V and 8 bases at J, with 21 bases between the two ends. The germline CDR1 and CDR2 sequences are MNHEY and SVGAGI. The CDR3 runs to 15 residues. The CDR3 coding sequence is TGTGCCAGCAGTCCTCGGGGGGTTAGTTCGGGAGGCTACACCTTC. It yields the protein CASSPRGVSSGGYTF.

This chain joins TRBV4-2 and TRBJ2-1; 11 bases line up with TRBD2. Germline CDR1 and CDR2: LGHNA and YNFKEQ. V lost 1 base and J lost 6; bases outside the gene matches: 5. CDR3 size: 16 residues. The CDR3 protein is CASSQVSSGGINEQFF. CDR3 nucleotides: TGTGCCAGCAGCCAAGTTTCTAGCGGGGGGATCAATGAGCAGTTCTTC.

V is TRBV21-1 and J is TRBJ2-3; TRBD1, the D gene given by the table, was not confirmed from the DNA. TRBV21-1 is a known pseudogene. The CDR3 extends over 14 amino acids. The CDR3 here is CASERSGRTDTQYF. The DNA of the CDR3 is TGTGCCAGCGAACGGTCAGGCCGCACAGATACGCAGTATTTT.

The chain has TRBV21-1 and TRBJ1-5. TRBV21-1 is deemed a pseudogene. The CDR3 has 17 amino acids. For the CDR3, the DNA is TGTGCCAGCAGCGACGAACCCGGGACTTGTGGCAATCAGCCCCAGCATTTT. It codes for CASSDEPGTCGNQPQHF.

V is TRBV9 and J is TRBJ2-7; possibly TRBD1 or TRBD2 for D (5 bases each). Germline V gene sequence: CDR1 SGDLS, CDR2 YYNGEE. The V gene lost 0 bases and the J gene lost 0 bases, with 16 bases spanning the gap. This CDR3 region has 17 residues. In nucleotides, the CDR3 is TGTGCCAGCAGCGTAGAGGGGAAGAGCGGCCACTCCTACGAGCAGTACTTC. Its translation: CASSVEGKSGHSYEQYF. The variable domain in full, completed from reference TRBV9 and TRBJ2-7, reads DSGVTQTPKHLITATGQRVTLRCSPRSGDLSVYWYQQSLDQGLQFLIQYYNGEERAKGNILERFSAQQFPDLHSELNLSSLELGDSALYFCASSVEGKSGHSYEQYFGPGTRLTVT.

This chain uses TRBV10-3 with TRBJ2-3; maybe TRBD1 (5 bases). CDR1 and CDR2 from the germline V gene are ENHRY and SYGVKD. Trimming removed 5 bases from V and 5 bases from J, with 23 bases in between. This CDR3 is built from 17 residues. Written as DNA, the CDR3 is TGTGCCATCAGTTGGGGCCCGCAGGGTGCCTGGGGAGATACGCAGTATTTT. Translation: CAISWGPQGAWGDTQYF.

This chain joins TRBV7-2 and TRBJ1-2; D may be TRBD1 (6 bases). There are 14 residues in the CDR3. Deletions cut 5 bases from V and 2 bases from J, with 12 bases between. CDR1 SGHTA and CDR2 FQGNSA come from the germline V gene. The CDR3 DNA is TGTGCCAGCAGCCTCCCCACAGGGAACTATGGCTACACCTTC. It specifies CASSLPTGNYGYTF.

V is TRBV11-2 and J is TRBJ1-5; D uncertain. V lost 2 bases and J lost 0, with 11 bases in between. The germline V gene encodes CDR1 SGHAT and CDR2 FQNNGV. The CDR3 length is 16 residues. As DNA, the CDR3 is TGTGCCAGCAGCTTATGGGTCACAGATAGCAATCAGCCCCAGCATTTT. Protein: CASSLWVTDSNQPQHF.

This clone was counted a few times. The genes are TRBV11-1 and TRBJ1-1; D is undetermined. Trimming stripped 5 bases from V and 7 bases from J, with 20 bases between. The V gene's germline CDR1 is SGHAT and CDR2 FQDESV (reference sequence). CDR3 length: 15 amino acids. CDR3 DNA: TGTGCCAGCAGCCGCTCAGTTCGCGGGTTTGGTGAAGCTTTCTTT. It translates to CASSRSVRGFGEAFF.

The rearrangement joins TRBV28 to TRBJ1-6; maybe TRBD1 (6 bases). CDR3 size: 14 residues. Germline V CDR1 and CDR2: MDHEN, SYDVKM. The V end was cut by 3 bases, the J end by 4 bases, with 7 bases between. The CDR3 region is CASSFGQYNSPLHF. CDR3 DNA sequence: TGTGCCAGCAGTTTTGGACAGTATAATTCACCCCTCCACTTT. Variable domain in full (rest from reference TRBV28 and TRBJ1-6): DVKVTQSSRYLVKRTGEKVFLECVQDMDHENMFWYRQDPGLGLRLIYFSYDVKMKEKGDIPEGYSVSREKKERFSLILESASTNQTSMYLCASSFGQYNSPLHFGNGTRLTVT.

This clone was seen only a few times. The rearrangement uses TRBV11-3 and TRBJ1-2; D is possibly TRBD1 (6 bases). The CDR3 consists of 12 residues. Per germline, CDR1 SGHNT and CDR2 YENEEA. V was pared by 10 bases and J by 1 base, with 10 bases between. The CDR3: CANKGDNYGYTF. DNA of the CDR3: TGTGCCAATAAGGGGGATAACTATGGCTACACCTTC. The variable domain in full, completed from reference TRBV11-3 and TRBJ1-2, reads EAGVVQSPRYKIIEKKQPVAFWCNPISGHNTLYWYLQNLGQGPELLIRYENEEAVDDSQLPKDRFSAERLKGVDSTLKIQPAELGDSAVYLCANKGDNYGYTFGSGTRLTVV.

The chain has TRBV5-6 and TRBJ1-4; D is perhaps TRBD1 (5 bases). V shed 4 bases and J shed 8 bases, with 21 bases lying between them. Germline V gene sequence: CDR1 SGHDT, CDR2 YYEEEE. The CDR3 contains 16 residues. The CDR3 sequence is CASSHRLAGKDEKLFF. The DNA of the CDR3 is TGTGCCAGCAGCCACCGTTTGGCAGGGAAGGACGAAAAACTGTTTTTT.

J is TRBJ1-4 and V is TRBV6-1; D remains unclear. The germline gives CDR1 MNHNS, CDR2 SASEGT. The V end lost 6 bases, the J end lost 6 bases, and 17 bases lay between the germline ends. The CDR3 contains 15 residues. The CDR3 loop is CASRGRMSADEKLFF. Written as DNA, the CDR3 is TGTGCCAGCAGGGGGAGGATGAGTGCGGATGAAAAACTGTTTTTT.

This clone was observed a single time. This sequence joins TRBV11-3 and TRBJ2-2; tentative D call: TRBD2 (5 bases). Germline-derived CDR1 and CDR2 are SGHNT and YENEEA. CDR3 length: 11 residues. The ends were cut back, 8 bases at V and 8 bases at J, with 9 bases in the middle. CDR3 residues: CASETRGELFF. The CDR3 bases are TGTGCCAGCGAAACTAGGGGGGAGCTGTTTTTT. Full variable domain (rest looked up from reference TRBV11-3 and TRBJ2-2): EAGVVQSPRYKIIEKKQPVAFWCNPISGHNTLYWYLQNLGQGPELLIRYENEEAVDDSQLPKDRFSAERLKGVDSTLKIQPAELGDSAVYLCASETRGELFFGEGSRLTVL.

The chain joins TRBV6-1 to TRBJ2-7; no reliable D call. This CDR3 has 13 amino acids. Germline V gene lookup returns CDR1 MNHNS and CDR2 SASEGT. The V and J ends lost 2 bases and 3 bases respectively, with 8 bases between them. In DNA form, the CDR3 reads TGTGCCAGCAGTGAAACGTTGGGCTACGAGCAGTACTTC. This encodes CASSETLGYEQYF.

The chain recombines TRBV6-1 with TRBJ2-4, with D tentatively TRBD1 (6 bases). V gave up 1 base and J gave up 6 bases, with 10 bases separating them. CDR1 and CDR2 (germline): MNHNS, SASEGT. The CDR3 is made up of 14 amino acids. CDR3 loop: CASSEVGAGNIQYF. In DNA, the CDR3 is TGTGCCAGCAGTGAAGTGGGGGCCGGAAACATTCAGTACTTC.

The chain couples TRBV30 to TRBJ1-3, with D perhaps TRBD1 (6 bases). Germline assignment: CDR1 GTSNPN and CDR2 SVGIG (reference sequence). The CDR3 loop spans 14 amino acids. V lost 1 base, J lost 3 bases, and 10 bases lay in between. The CDR3 protein is CAWSEGGGGNTIYF. DNA of the CDR3: TGTGCCTGGAGTGAGGGAGGGGGTGGAAACACCATATATTTT.

This chain links TRBV6-1 with TRBJ2-1; D uncertain. Trimming left V 3 bases short and J 10 bases short, with 13 bases between. This CDR3 contains 13 residues. Looked up from germline, CDR1 is MNHNS and CDR2 is SASEGT. CDR3 nucleotide sequence: TGTGCCAGCAGTGACGGAGTTGACACGGAGCAGTTCTTC. It yields the protein CASSDGVDTEQFF.